These 8 T cell receptor beta chains came from one sample sequenced in a study of response to subunit inactivated influenza vaccine. Using its own MiXCR run on the RT-PCR reads, TCRdb lists one record per CDR3 protein. The data hold about 580,000 distinct CDR3 sequences, with around 15% observed a single time. This specimen consisted of PBMCs from blood, obtained approximately 12 days after vaccination. These receptor sequences come from a man aged 45 to 65 who received an inactivated influenza vaccine.

The rearrangement joins TRBV7-9 to TRBJ2-3, with D tentatively TRBD2 (5 bases). Deletions cut 2 bases from V and 4 bases from J, with 10 bases between. The germline V gene encodes CDR1 SEHNR and CDR2 FQNEAQ (reference sequence). There are 14 residues in the CDR3. The CDR3 reads CASSLILAADTQYF. The DNA for the CDR3 is TGTGCCAGCAGCTTAATCCTAGCAGCAGATACGCAGTATTTT.

The V and J genes are TRBV5-6 and TRBJ2-7; 15 positions agree with TRBD2. The CDR3 runs to 16 residues. With V trimmed by 0 bases and J by 7 bases, 5 bases remained unmatched. Germline loops: CDR1 SGHDT, CDR2 YYEEEE. This CDR3 is CASSLVTGLAGGEQYF. CDR3 DNA: TGTGCCAGCAGCTTGGTTACGGGACTAGCGGGGGGTGAGCAGTACTTC.

This clonotype was seen at least ten times. The chain recombines TRBV10-3 with TRBJ1-6; D is unclear. The CDR3 is 13 amino acids. CDR1 and CDR2 from the germline V gene are ENHRY and SYGVKD. V was cut by 7 bases and J by 6 bases, with 10 bases left in between. CDR3 DNA sequence: TGTGCCATCACCAGACAAGTTAATTCACCCCTCCACTTT. It specifies CAITRQVNSPLHF.

This rearrangement joins TRBV12-3 or TRBV12-4 to TRBJ2-7; D unclear. This CDR3 spans 13 amino acids. V was pared by 6 bases and J by 5 bases, with 14 bases between. The CDR3 sequence: CASSPGLHHEQYF. The CDR3 coding sequence is TGTGCCAGCAGCCCGGGTCTACACCACGAGCAGTACTTC.

The chain uses TRBV12-3 or TRBV12-4 and TRBJ2-7; 8 bases align to TRBD1. The V segment lost 2 bases and the J segment 5 bases; nucleotides outside the gene matches: 14. The length of the CDR3 is 17 residues. The CDR3 DNA follows: TGTGCCAGCAGTTTAAGGAGACAGGGGCCAAAGGGGGACGAGCAGTACTTC. It is translated as CASSLRRQGPKGDEQYF.

CDR3 coding DNA: TGCAGTGCTAGGGACAGCGAACTAGCCAAAAACATTCAGTACTTC. Protein product: CSARDSELAKNIQYF. The gene calls are TRBV20-1 and TRBJ2-4; possible D gene TRBD1, 6 bases. The V gene's germline CDR1 is DFQATT and CDR2 SNEGSKA (reference sequence). CDR3 length equals 15 residues. Trimming pared 3 bases from V and 0 bases from J, leaving 12 bases between.

V and J are TRBV20-1 and TRBJ2-7; 12 bases are a match to TRBD2. The V segment lost 0 bases and the J segment 1 base; nucleotides outside the gene matches: 4. Germline CDR1 DFQATT, CDR2 SNEGSKA (reference sequence). This CDR3 has 16 amino acids. CDR3 region: CSAREGGLAGSYEQYF. In DNA form, the CDR3 reads TGCAGTGCTAGAGAGGGGGGACTAGCGGGTTCCTACGAGCAGTACTTC.

The chain recombines TRBV27 with TRBJ2-2; D could derive from TRBD1 or TRBD2 (5 bases each). The V gene lost 2 bases and the J gene lost 4 bases, with 14 bases spanning the gap. The germline V gene has CDR1 MNHEY and CDR2 SMNVEV (reference sequence). CDR3 length equals 16 residues. The DNA for the CDR3 is TGTGCCAGCAGTTTAGAGGGACCCCAGAGCACCGGGGAGCTGTTTTTT. Translation gives CASSLEGPQSTGELFF.